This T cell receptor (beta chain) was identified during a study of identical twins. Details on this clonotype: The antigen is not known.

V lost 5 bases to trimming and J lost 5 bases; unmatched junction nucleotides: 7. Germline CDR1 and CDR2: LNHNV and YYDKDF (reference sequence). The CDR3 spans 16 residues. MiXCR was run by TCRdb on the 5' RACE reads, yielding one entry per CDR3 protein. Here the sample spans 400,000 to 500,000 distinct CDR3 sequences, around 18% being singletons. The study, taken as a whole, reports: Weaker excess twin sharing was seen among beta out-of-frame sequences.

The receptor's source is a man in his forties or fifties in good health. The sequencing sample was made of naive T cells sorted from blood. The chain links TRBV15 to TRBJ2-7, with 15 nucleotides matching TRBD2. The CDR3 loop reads CATSLQGLAGGDEQYF. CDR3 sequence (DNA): TGTGCCACCAGCTTACAGGGACTAGCGGGGGGAGACGAGCAGTACTTC. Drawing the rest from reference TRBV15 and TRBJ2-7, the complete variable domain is DAMVIQNPRYQVTQFGKPVTLSCSQTLNHNVMYWYQQKSSQAPKLLFHYYDKDFNNEADTPDNFQSRRPNTSFCFLDIRSPGLGDTAMYLCATSLQGLAGGDEQYFGPGTRLTVT.